The clone carrying this TCR beta chain was counted between two and nine times. Its antigen is currently unknown. Amplification of TCR beta CDR3 regions used RNA as the template. The TCR CDR3 first-round RT-PCR relied on the HTBI primer set. A single record per CDR3 protein comes from TCRdb applying MiXCR to the multiplex PCR reads. The sample lists about 700,000 distinct CDR3 sequences, less than 15% occurring once. This record belongs to a study of T cells in Graves' hyperthyroidism and ophthalmopathy. Study-wide results and caveats: Most thyroid clonotypes that were expanded above 0.001 also turned up in blood.

It was 10 ml of fresh peripheral blood that supplied the PBMCs. V lost 1 base, J lost 3 bases, and 2 bases stayed unmatched. The CDR3 contains 14 residues. Germline values: CDR1 LGHNA, CDR2 YNFKEQ. The chain is built from TRBV4-2 and TRBJ2-7, with 8 bases matching TRBD2. The sample comprised blood. The sequence was collected from a woman aged 18-30 years with Graves' hyperthyroidism. The CDR3 DNA is TGTGCCAGCAGCCAAGGAGCGGGAGACTACGAGCAGTACTTC. As protein: CASSQGAGDYEQYF.